A selection of T cell receptor beta chains follows, all from one sample in a study of identical twins. TCRdb recomputed calls from the 5' RACE reads with MiXCR, one row per CDR3 protein. The sample comprises approximately 230,000 distinct CDR3 sequences, roughly 13% of which are singletons, and about 9% rests with the top ten. Sequenced: memory (CD45RO+) T cells sorted from blood. All receptors derive from a woman aged 18-35 years in good health. Both conserved end residues are part of each CDR3. The order of the fields is CDR3 DNA, CDR3 protein, clone size, D gene, J gene, V gene. D genes are given only for firm matches. Clone size is not always given. Where it is, it says once, few, many or a class for expanded clones.

cdr3_nt: TGTGCCAGCAGCGTAGCTGGGACAGAGATTAACTATGGCTACACCTTC; cdr3_aa: CASSVAGTEINYGYTF; clone_size: few; d_call: TRBD1; j_call: TRBJ1-2; v_call: TRBV9
cdr3_nt: TGTGCCAGCTCGTCGGACAGGGTCACCGGGGAGCTGTTTTTT; cdr3_aa: CASSSDRVTGELFF; clone_size: -; d_call: TRBD1; j_call: TRBJ2-2; v_call: TRBV6-1
cdr3_nt: TGTGCCAGCACGAGGACAGGGGGCAACCAGCCCCAGCATTTT; cdr3_aa: CASTRTGGNQPQHF; clone_size: many; d_call: TRBD1; j_call: TRBJ1-5; v_call: TRBV28
cdr3_nt: TGCAGCGCATCACGGGCAGGTGTCAATGAGCAGTTCTTC; cdr3_aa: CSASRAGVNEQFF; clone_size: -; d_call: -; j_call: TRBJ2-1; v_call: TRBV29-1
cdr3_nt: TGTGCCAGCAGTTACTCGGGGGCCCTAGGGGGTACAGATACGCAGTATTTT; cdr3_aa: CASSYSGALGGTDTQYF; clone_size: -; d_call: -; j_call: TRBJ2-3; v_call: TRBV6-5
cdr3_nt: TGCGCCAGCAGCTTGGTTAGACCCGGGGAGCTGTTTTTT; cdr3_aa: CASSLVRPGELFF; clone_size: -; d_call: -; j_call: TRBJ2-2; v_call: TRBV5-1
cdr3_nt: TGCGCCAGCAGCCAAGGTGCGGGCACAGATACGCAGTATTTT; cdr3_aa: CASSQGAGTDTQYF; clone_size: many; d_call: -; j_call: TRBJ2-3; v_call: TRBV4-1
cdr3_nt: TGTGCCAGCAGGCTGGGACAACTACTAGCAACTAATGAAAAACTGTTTTTT; cdr3_aa: CASRLGQLLATNEKLFF; clone_size: few; d_call: -; j_call: TRBJ1-4; v_call: TRBV6-1
cdr3_nt: TGTGCCAGCAGCCTTTTCGCATTACAAGAGACCCAGTACTTC; cdr3_aa: CASSLFALQETQYF; clone_size: -; d_call: -; j_call: TRBJ2-5; v_call: TRBV14
cdr3_nt: TGTGCCAGCATACTAGGACAGGGTAACTATGGCTACACCTTC; cdr3_aa: CASILGQGNYGYTF; clone_size: -; d_call: TRBD1; j_call: TRBJ1-2; v_call: TRBV6-1
cdr3_nt: TGCAGTGCTAGAGGCCCCCTCACCTCCTCCGAGCAGTACTTC; cdr3_aa: CSARGPLTSSEQYF; clone_size: -; d_call: -; j_call: TRBJ2-7; v_call: TRBV20-1
cdr3_nt: TGCAGTGCTACGGAACCCGTGAACACTGAAGCTTTCTTT; cdr3_aa: CSATEPVNTEAFF; clone_size: -; d_call: -; j_call: TRBJ1-1; v_call: TRBV20-1
cdr3_nt: TGCAGTGCCCTGGGACCGCCCGAGACCCAGTACTTC; cdr3_aa: CSALGPPETQYF; clone_size: -; d_call: -; j_call: TRBJ2-5; v_call: TRBV20-1
cdr3_nt: TGTGCCAGCAGCCAAAGGGCAGCCCCAGGGTATGGCTACACCTTC; cdr3_aa: CASSQRAAPGYGYTF; clone_size: -; d_call: -; j_call: TRBJ1-2; v_call: TRBV3-1
cdr3_nt: TGTGCCAGCAGCCCTAGACCAAACTATGGCTACACCTTC; cdr3_aa: CASSPRPNYGYTF; clone_size: many; d_call: -; j_call: TRBJ1-2; v_call: TRBV12-3/TRBV12-4
cdr3_nt: TGTGCCAGCAGCTCCCACCCTTGGACAGGAAAAGAGACCCAGTACTTC; cdr3_aa: CASSSHPWTGKETQYF; clone_size: few; d_call: TRBD1; j_call: TRBJ2-5; v_call: TRBV7-3
cdr3_nt: TGTGCCAGCAGCCTGGGACTACGAGACATTCAGTACTTC; cdr3_aa: CASSLGLRDIQYF; clone_size: few; d_call: TRBD2; j_call: TRBJ2-4; v_call: TRBV7-2
cdr3_nt: TGTGCCATCAGGGGCGGCCAGGGCACCTACAATGAGCAGTTCTTC; cdr3_aa: CAIRGGQGTYNEQFF; clone_size: few; d_call: -; j_call: TRBJ2-1; v_call: TRBV10-3
cdr3_nt: TGTGCCAGCAGCTCCCGGGACAACGGTCTTAACTATGGCTACACCTTC; cdr3_aa: CASSSRDNGLNYGYTF; clone_size: few; d_call: -; j_call: TRBJ1-2; v_call: TRBV7-9
cdr3_nt: TGCAGTTGTGGCCAGTCTCCGGGCTACACCTTC; cdr3_aa: CSCGQSPGYTF; clone_size: -; d_call: -; j_call: TRBJ1-2; v_call: TRBV1
cdr3_nt: TGTGCCAGCAAAGGGGGGGAGTCTAACTATGGCTACACCTTC; cdr3_aa: CASKGGESNYGYTF; clone_size: -; d_call: -; j_call: TRBJ1-2; v_call: TRBV7-2
cdr3_nt: TGTGCCAGCAGCTTAGAAAGGGGGGTGTACTTC; cdr3_aa: CASSLERGVYF; clone_size: -; d_call: -; j_call: TRBJ2-5; v_call: TRBV7-6
cdr3_nt: TGTGCCAGCAGCTTTTTGGGACAGGCTAACTATGGCTACACCTTC; cdr3_aa: CASSFLGQANYGYTF; clone_size: -; d_call: TRBD1; j_call: TRBJ1-2; v_call: TRBV7-9
cdr3_nt: TGTGCCAGCAGCTTAGCGGGAGGGACCTACGAGCAGTACTTC; cdr3_aa: CASSLAGGTYEQYF; clone_size: -; d_call: TRBD2; j_call: TRBJ2-7; v_call: TRBV11-3
cdr3_nt: TGTGCCAGCAGTGATGAGGCAGGGGGTGCCTACGAGCAGTACTTC; cdr3_aa: CASSDEAGGAYEQYF; clone_size: few; d_call: TRBD1; j_call: TRBJ2-7; v_call: TRBV6-1
cdr3_nt: TGCGCCAGCAGCTTGGCTTCTAGCGGATACAATGAGCAGTTCTTC; cdr3_aa: CASSLASSGYNEQFF; clone_size: few; d_call: TRBD2; j_call: TRBJ2-1; v_call: TRBV5-1
cdr3_nt: TGCAGTGCTAGAGAGGACGGTAACAATAATTCACCCCTCCACTTT; cdr3_aa: CSAREDGNNNSPLHF; clone_size: many; d_call: -; j_call: TRBJ1-6; v_call: TRBV20-1
cdr3_nt: TGCAGTGCTAGGGACGACGCGGGCTACACCTTC; cdr3_aa: CSARDDAGYTF; clone_size: -; d_call: -; j_call: TRBJ1-2; v_call: TRBV20-1
cdr3_nt: TGCAGTGCCAGGAGCGGGGGATTTATCTACGAGCAGTACTTC; cdr3_aa: CSARSGGFIYEQYF; clone_size: -; d_call: TRBD2; j_call: TRBJ2-7; v_call: TRBV20-1
cdr3_nt: TGCGCCAGCAGCCCGTACACTAGCGGGAGCAATGAGCAGTTCTTC; cdr3_aa: CASSPYTSGSNEQFF; clone_size: few; d_call: TRBD2; j_call: TRBJ2-1; v_call: TRBV4-3
cdr3_nt: TGCGCCAGCAGGAGTTTAGCTTTGTTCAACACCGGGGAGCTGTTTTTT; cdr3_aa: CASRSLALFNTGELFF; clone_size: -; d_call: -; j_call: TRBJ2-2; v_call: TRBV5-1
cdr3_nt: TGTGCCAGCAGCAGGACAGGGTGGGGGTACGAGCAGTACTTC; cdr3_aa: CASSRTGWGYEQYF; clone_size: few; d_call: TRBD1; j_call: TRBJ2-7; v_call: TRBV5-8